Shown below are 11 T cell receptor beta chains from a single sample sequenced in a study of identical twins. TCRdb itself ran the 5' RACE reads through MiXCR, one entry per CDR3 protein. The sample includes a few hundred thousand distinct CDR3 sequences, around 8.8% of them seen just once. This same sample was also taken into another study, of yellow fever vaccine responses in identical twins.

Specimen: CD8+ T cells sorted from blood. These receptors all stem from a woman between 18 and 29 years old in good health.

The chain has TRBV3-1 and TRBJ2-7; D not resolved. V shed 2 bases and J shed 0 bases, with 14 bases lying between them. Germline CDR1 and CDR2: LGHDT and YNNKEL (reference sequence). This CDR3 comprises 16 residues. CDR3 loop: CASSQLRNRSSYEQYF. CDR3 DNA: TGTGCCAGCAGCCAATTAAGGAATAGGAGCTCCTACGAGCAGTACTTC.

The V gene is TRBV5-4, the J gene TRBJ2-7; D is unresolved. V lost 6 bases to trimming and J lost 0 bases, with 13 bases between them. The germline gives CDR1 SGHNT, CDR2 YYREEE (reference sequence). The CDR3 extends over 14 amino acids. The DNA of the CDR3 is TGTGCCAGCAAGCTGTGGGGTAGCTCCTACGAGCAGTACTTC. Its translation is CASKLWGSSYEQYF.

This clonotype was counted a few times. The V and J genes are TRBV5-1 and TRBJ2-7; 11 bases are shared with TRBD2. Losses at the gene ends were 4 bases for V and 0 bases for J; bases not matched to a gene: 9. Germline CDR1 SGHRS, CDR2 YFSETQ. This CDR3 has 17 amino acids. The CDR3 here is CASSMEASGRSSYEQYF. CDR3 DNA sequence: TGCGCCAGCAGCATGGAGGCTAGCGGGAGGAGCTCCTACGAGCAGTACTTC. Full variable domain (remainder filled in from reference TRBV5-1 and TRBJ2-7): KAGVTQTPRYLIKTRGQQVTLSCSPISGHRSVSWYQQTPGQGLQFLFEYFSETQRNKGNFPGRFSGRQFSNSRSEMNVSTLELGDSALYLCASSMEASGRSSYEQYFGPGTRLTVT.

This clonotype was seen many times. J is TRBJ2-2 and V is TRBV2, with TRBD2 as a possible D gene (6 bases). Germline assignment: CDR1 SNHLY and CDR2 FYNNEI. This CDR3 has 11 amino acids. The CDR3 is CVIRGTGELFF. The DNA for the CDR3 is TGTGTCATCCGGGGGACCGGGGAGCTGTTTTTT.

This clonotype was counted a few times. The genes are TRBV29-1 and TRBJ2-2; 8 nucleotides line up with TRBD2. There are 16 residues in the CDR3. CDR1 is SQVTM, CDR2 ANQGSEA, per germline. Trimming cost V 5 bases and J 1 base; bases outside gene matches: 9. CDR3 sequence (DNA): TGCAGCGTTCGGGGGGGACACCCACTGAACACCGGGGAGCTGTTTTTT. Residues: CSVRGGHPLNTGELFF.

The chain links TRBV9 to TRBJ1-1; D is undetermined. V was cut by 0 bases and J by 1 base, with 4 bases left in between. The CDR3 consists of 13 residues. Germline V gives CDR1 SGDLS, CDR2 YYNGEE. CDR3 sequence: CASSVAQNTEAFF. For the CDR3, the DNA is TGTGCCAGCAGCGTAGCACAGAACACTGAAGCTTTCTTT.

This chain uses TRBV11-2 with TRBJ1-2; TRBD1 matches at 7 bases. The CDR3 totals 15 residues. Germline assignment: CDR1 SGHAT and CDR2 FQNNGV. V lost 4 bases, J lost 8 bases, and 13 bases stayed unmatched. The CDR3 loop is CASSSTGTASRGYTF. CDR3 bases: TGTGCCAGCAGCTCAACCGGGACAGCCAGCCGGGGCTACACCTTC.

This clonotype has a count of ten or more. The rearrangement links TRBV6-1 to TRBJ1-2; tentative D call: TRBD1 (5 bases). Germline CDR1 is MNHNS and CDR2 is SASEGT. The CDR3 is made up of 13 amino acids. Trimming cost V 5 bases and J 2 bases, with 9 bases left between them. The CDR3 region has the DNA TGTGCCAGCAGTCTGACAGAAAACTATGGCTACACCTTC. Amino acid sequence: CASSLTENYGYTF.

This clonotype was counted ten times or more. The rearrangement uses TRBV20-1 and TRBJ2-1, with D maybe TRBD1 (7 bases). V was trimmed by 0 bases and J by 6 bases, leaving 15 bases between them. The CDR3 contains 15 residues. Germline CDR1 reads DFQATT; CDR2 reads SNEGSKA (reference sequence). For the CDR3, the DNA is TGCAGTGCTAGAGATACACTAGCAGGGGGCAATGAGCAGTTCTTC. Its protein is CSARDTLAGGNEQFF.

Concerning this clonotype itself: One end of the junction does not line up with germline, which may come from a read error. The chain is built from TRBV7-9 and TRBJ2-1; D not resolved. Germline V gene lookup returns CDR1 SEHNR and CDR2 FQNEAQ (reference sequence). The CDR3 is 14 amino acids. In nucleotides, the CDR3 is TGTGCCAGCAGCCCAATATGGAGTGCCAATGCGCAGTTCTTC. This codes for CASSPIWSANAQFF.

This clonotype was seen a few times. V and J are TRBV5-6 and TRBJ2-5, with D unresolved. Trimming cost V 3 bases and J 2 bases, with 8 bases left between them. CDR3 length: 13 amino acids. In germline, CDR1 is SGHDT, CDR2 YYEEEE. The CDR3 protein is CASSWTIQETQYF. CDR3 nucleotides: TGTGCCAGCAGCTGGACGATACAAGAGACCCAGTACTTC. Full variable domain (missing parts from reference TRBV5-6 and TRBJ2-5): DAGVTQSPTHLIKTRGQQVTLRCSPKSGHDTVSWYQQALGQGPQFIFQYYEEEERQRGNFPDRFSGHQFPNYSSELNVNALLLGDSALYLCASSWTIQETQYFGPGTRLLVL.